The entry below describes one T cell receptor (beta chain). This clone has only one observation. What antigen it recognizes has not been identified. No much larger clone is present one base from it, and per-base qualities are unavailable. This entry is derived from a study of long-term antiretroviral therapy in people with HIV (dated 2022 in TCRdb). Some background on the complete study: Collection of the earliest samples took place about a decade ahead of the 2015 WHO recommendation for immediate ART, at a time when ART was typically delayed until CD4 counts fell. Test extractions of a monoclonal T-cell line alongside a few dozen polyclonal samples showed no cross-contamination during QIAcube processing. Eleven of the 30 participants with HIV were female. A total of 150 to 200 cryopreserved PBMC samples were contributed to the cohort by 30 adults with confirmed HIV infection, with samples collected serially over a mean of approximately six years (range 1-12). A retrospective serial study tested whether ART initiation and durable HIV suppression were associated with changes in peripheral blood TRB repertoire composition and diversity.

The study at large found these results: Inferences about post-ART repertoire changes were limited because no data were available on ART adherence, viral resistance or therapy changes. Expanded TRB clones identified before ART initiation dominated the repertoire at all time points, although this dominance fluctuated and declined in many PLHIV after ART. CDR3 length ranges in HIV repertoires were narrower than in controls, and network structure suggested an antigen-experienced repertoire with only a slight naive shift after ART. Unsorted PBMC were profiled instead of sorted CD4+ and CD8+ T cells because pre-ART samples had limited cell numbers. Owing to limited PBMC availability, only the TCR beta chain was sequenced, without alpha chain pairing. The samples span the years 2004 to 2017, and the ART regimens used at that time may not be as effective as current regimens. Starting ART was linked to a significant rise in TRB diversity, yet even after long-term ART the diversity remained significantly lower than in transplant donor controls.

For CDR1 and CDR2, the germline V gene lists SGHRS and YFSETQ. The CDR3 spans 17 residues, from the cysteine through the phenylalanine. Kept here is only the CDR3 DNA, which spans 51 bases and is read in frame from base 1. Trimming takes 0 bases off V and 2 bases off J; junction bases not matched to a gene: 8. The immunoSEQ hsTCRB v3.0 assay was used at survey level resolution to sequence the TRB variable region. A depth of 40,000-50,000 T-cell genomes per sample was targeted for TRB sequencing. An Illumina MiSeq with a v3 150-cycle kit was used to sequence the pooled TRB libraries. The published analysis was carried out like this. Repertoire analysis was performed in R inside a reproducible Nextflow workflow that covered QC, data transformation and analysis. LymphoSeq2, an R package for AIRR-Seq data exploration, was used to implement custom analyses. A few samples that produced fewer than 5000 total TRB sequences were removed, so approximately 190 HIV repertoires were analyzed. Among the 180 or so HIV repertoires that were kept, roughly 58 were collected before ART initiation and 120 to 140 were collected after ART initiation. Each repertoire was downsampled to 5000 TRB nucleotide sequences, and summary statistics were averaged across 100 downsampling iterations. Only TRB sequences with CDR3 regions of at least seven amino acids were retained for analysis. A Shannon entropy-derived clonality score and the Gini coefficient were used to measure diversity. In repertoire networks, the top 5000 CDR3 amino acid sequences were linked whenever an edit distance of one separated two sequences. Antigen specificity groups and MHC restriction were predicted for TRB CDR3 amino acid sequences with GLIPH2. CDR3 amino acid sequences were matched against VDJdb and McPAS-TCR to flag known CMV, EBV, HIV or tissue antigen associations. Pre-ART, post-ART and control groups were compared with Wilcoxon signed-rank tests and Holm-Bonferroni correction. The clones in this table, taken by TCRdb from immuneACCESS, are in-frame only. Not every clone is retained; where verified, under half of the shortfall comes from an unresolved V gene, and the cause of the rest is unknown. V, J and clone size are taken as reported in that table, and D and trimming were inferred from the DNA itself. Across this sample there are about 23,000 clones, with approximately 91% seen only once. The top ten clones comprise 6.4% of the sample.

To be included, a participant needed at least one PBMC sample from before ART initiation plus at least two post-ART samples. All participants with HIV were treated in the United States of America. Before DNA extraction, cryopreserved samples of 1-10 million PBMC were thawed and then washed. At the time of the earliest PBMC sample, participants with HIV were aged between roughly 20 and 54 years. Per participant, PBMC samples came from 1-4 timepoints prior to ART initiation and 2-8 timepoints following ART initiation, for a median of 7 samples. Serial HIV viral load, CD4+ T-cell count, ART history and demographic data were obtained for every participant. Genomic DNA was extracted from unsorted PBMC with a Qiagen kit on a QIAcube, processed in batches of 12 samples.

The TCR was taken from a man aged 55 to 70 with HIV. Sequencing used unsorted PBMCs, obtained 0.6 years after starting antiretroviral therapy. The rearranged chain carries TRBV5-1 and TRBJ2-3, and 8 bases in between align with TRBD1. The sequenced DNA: TGCGCCAGCAGCTTGGTTCTGGGACAGGCCTACACAGATACGCAGTATTTT. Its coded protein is CASSLVLGQAYTDTQYF.